The 4 T cell receptor beta chains below were found in one sample sequenced in a study of CD8 T cells in ankylosing spondylitis. TCRdb reprocessed the 5' RACE reads with MiXCR, giving one entry per CDR3 protein. The sample lists hundreds of thousands of distinct CDR3 sequences, roughly 20% occurring once. The sequencing sample was made of blood, either unsorted or a sorted T cell fraction (not recorded which). These receptors were collected from a male donor with ankylosing spondylitis or in good health (not recorded which).

This clonotype has more than one count but fewer than ten. V and J are TRBV29-1 and TRBJ2-7; D is possibly TRBD1 (6 bases). Deletions cut 3 bases from V and 3 bases from J, with 21 bases between. CDR1 is SQVTM, CDR2 ANQGSEA, per germline. The CDR3 runs 16 residues. CDR3 in amino acids: CSVDLGGYAQGYEQYF. The CDR3 bases are TGCAGCGTTGACCTTGGAGGATATGCACAGGGCTACGAGCAGTACTTC.

The table lists this clonotype with a few counts. The chain employs TRBV20-1 and TRBJ2-1; D possibly uses TRBD1 or TRBD2 (5 bases each). The CDR3 totals 14 residues. Trimming cost V 1 base and J 14 bases, with 21 bases left between them. CDR1 and CDR2 from the germline V gene are DFQATT and SNEGSKA (reference sequence). In DNA form, the CDR3 reads TGCAGTGCTAGAGTTCCCACGGGACCCGACTTGGAGTTCTTC. Translation gives CSARVPTGPDLEFF.

This clonotype was picked up a small number of times. The CDR3: CASSQKQGEYNEQFF. The CDR3 DNA sequence: TGCGCCAGCAGCCAAAAACAGGGGGAGTACAATGAGCAGTTCTTC. This chain uses TRBV4-1 with TRBJ2-1, with 8 bases matching TRBD1. CDR3 length equals 15 residues. The junction had 4 bases not matched to a gene; V was cut back by 2 bases and J by 4 bases. The V gene's germline CDR1 is MGHRA and CDR2 YSYEKL.

V and J are TRBV12-3 or TRBV12-4 and TRBJ2-7; 11 nucleotides align to TRBD2. CDR3 length: 14 amino acids. Losses at the gene ends were 5 bases for V and 5 bases for J; bases not matched to a gene: 5. CDR3 protein: CASSPSGGSNEQYF. CDR3 DNA: TGTGCCAGCAGTCCTAGCGGGGGGTCTAACGAGCAGTACTTC.